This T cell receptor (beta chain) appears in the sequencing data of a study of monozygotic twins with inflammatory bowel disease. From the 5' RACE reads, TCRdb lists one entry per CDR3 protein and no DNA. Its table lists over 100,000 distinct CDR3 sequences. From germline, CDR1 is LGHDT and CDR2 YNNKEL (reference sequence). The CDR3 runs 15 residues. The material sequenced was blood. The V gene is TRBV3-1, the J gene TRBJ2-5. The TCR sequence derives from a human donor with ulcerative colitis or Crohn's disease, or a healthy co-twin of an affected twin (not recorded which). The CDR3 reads CASSQVGLGQETQYF.